This T cell receptor beta chain was obtained from a study of T-cell reconstitution after alpha-beta-depleted transplantation in children. Unique molecular identifiers were used in preparing the TCRbeta library. Each CDR3 protein is one row after TCRdb ran MiXCR on the PCR reads. This sample yields hundreds of thousands of distinct CDR3 sequences, of which roughly a tenth are seen a single time; 3.5% to 5% belongs to the top ten. This clonotype was seen more than once but under ten times. The CDR3 covers 15 residues. The V end was cut by 2 bases, the J end by 3 bases, with 13 bases between. Germline CDR1 MNHEY, CDR2 SVGEGT.

The sequences come from PBMCs from the stem cell graft donor, collected from the stem cell graft. This TCR was recovered from a human donor who donated a stem cell graft to a child with acute myeloid leukemia. The chain combines TRBV6-2 or TRBV6-3 with TRBJ2-5; the D gene is possibly TRBD2 (6 bases). The CDR3, as DNA: TGTGCCAGCAGTTACCGCATCGGAGGGAAAGAGACCCAGTACTTC. This encodes CASSYRIGGKETQYF.